Described below is a single T cell receptor (beta chain) sequence and its context. This CDR3 spans 14 amino acids. Germline lookup yields CDR1 LGHDT and CDR2 YNNKEL (reference sequence). Between the trimmed V and J ends, which lost 1 base and 4 bases, there was a span of 11 bases. Using its own MiXCR run on the 5' RACE reads, TCRdb lists one record per CDR3 protein. The data show around 500,000 distinct CDR3 sequences, 15% to 20% seen once. This sample stems from a study of T-cell memory formation after mild COVID-19. This receptor was identified in an adult woman who had mild COVID-19 (a few samples of this study predate the infection). Cell type and time point are not known. The sample comprised PBMCs or a T cell subset sorted from them (not recorded which). This chain links TRBV3-1 with TRBJ2-7; TRBD1 is a possible D gene (6 bases). This CDR3 is CASSQGPQGYEQYF. The DNA for the CDR3 is TGTGCCAGCAGCCAAGGGCCACAGGGATACGAGCAGTACTTC.